The 26 T cell receptor beta chains below come from one sample, sequenced in a study of graft-versus-host responses after intestinal transplantation. Assay used: immunoSEQ multiplex PCR; TCRdb lists only in-frame clones, some missing. The sample carries more than 8,000 clones, about nine tenths recorded once. The sequencing used PBMCs, collected around 30 days after intestinal transplant. The receptor set was obtained from a human patient who received an intestinal transplant, so some T cells may come from the graft donor.

The chain has TRBV4-1 and TRBJ1-2, with 9 bases fitting TRBD1. Per the germline V gene, CDR1 is MGHRA and CDR2 is YSYEKL. The CDR3 sequence is 14 residues long. Unmatched junction bases numbered 2, after V lost 4 bases and J lost 2 bases. The CDR3 sequence is CASSPTGGNYGYTF. The CDR3 DNA follows: TGCGCCAGCAGCCCGACAGGGGGGAACTATGGCTACACCTTC.

The CDR3 region has the DNA TGTGCCAGCAGCGTACACCGGGGCGGGGGGGCGCCCACCGGGGAGCTGTTTTTT. Its protein is CASSVHRGGGAPTGELFF. The rearrangement joins TRBV9 to TRBJ2-2; 9 nucleotides agree with TRBD2. CDR3 size: 18 residues. Germline V CDR1 and CDR2: SGDLS, YYNGEE. Trimming cost V 1 base and J 4 bases; bases outside gene matches: 11.

The V and J genes are TRBV5-4 and TRBJ2-3; D remains ambiguous. There are 15 residues in the CDR3. The V end was cut by 5 bases, the J end by 0 bases, with 13 bases between. The germline V gene has CDR1 SGHNT and CDR2 YYREEE (reference sequence). The CDR3 nucleotides are TGTGCCAGCAGACCAAGAGGTCTTAGCACAGATACGCAGTATTTT. Translation gives CASRPRGLSTDTQYF. The variable domain in full, completed from reference TRBV5-4 and TRBJ2-3, reads ETGVTQSPTHLIKTRGQQVTLRCSSQSGHNTVSWYQQALGQGPQFIFQYYREEENGRGNFPPRFSGLQFPNYSSELNVNALELDDSALYLCASRPRGLSTDTQYFGPGTRLTVL.

This chain joins TRBV27 and TRBJ1-2; 12 bases map to TRBD1. Germline V gene lookup returns CDR1 MNHEY and CDR2 SMNVEV (reference sequence). The V and J ends lost 6 bases and 8 bases, in that order; junction bases with no gene match: 10. The CDR3 covers 15 residues. The DNA of the CDR3 is TGTGCCAGCAGCTGGGACAGGGGGCTCGCGGAGGGCTACACCTTC. Protein sequence: CASSWDRGLAEGYTF.

The chain uses TRBV13 and TRBJ1-1; D possibly corresponds to TRBD1 (6 bases). Looked up from germline, CDR1 is PRHDT and CDR2 is FYEKMQ (reference sequence). V was clipped by 8 bases and J by 6 bases, with 19 bases between them. The CDR3 contains 14 residues. The CDR3, as DNA: TGTGCCAGCTTTTCCGGGACACCGGGCGCTGAAGCTTTCTTT. This encodes CASFSGTPGAEAFF.

The gene calls are TRBV5-1 and TRBJ2-1; D gene ambiguous. The CDR3 is 15 residues long. In germline, CDR1 is SGHRS, CDR2 YFSETQ. V was cut by 3 bases and J by 0 bases, with 10 bases left in between. The CDR3 DNA follows: TGCGCCAGCAGCTACAACCCAAGCTCCTACAATGAGCAGTTCTTC. Amino acid sequence: CASSYNPSSYNEQFF.

The V and J genes are TRBV2 and TRBJ1-5; 10 nucleotides align to TRBD1. Germline V CDR1 and CDR2: SNHLY, FYNNEI. The ends lost 3 bases at V and 2 bases at J; junction bases unmatched: 10. The CDR3 has 18 residues. The CDR3 sequence is CASSDSLDRGLGNQPQHF. The CDR3 coding sequence is TGTGCCAGCAGTGATTCCCTAGACAGGGGGCTTGGCAATCAGCCCCAGCATTTT.

The chain joins TRBV29-1 to TRBJ2-3; D might be TRBD2 (5 bases). Germline CDR1 reads SQVTM; CDR2 reads ANQGSEA. This CDR3 contains 12 residues. The ends were cut back, 4 bases at V and 3 bases at J, with 8 bases in the middle. CDR3 in amino acids: CSVVRATDTQYF. CDR3 DNA: TGCAGCGTTGTGAGGGCGACAGATACGCAGTATTTT.

The CDR3 sequence: CASSEGGNEQYF. In DNA, the CDR3 is TGTGCCAGCAGTGAAGGGGGGAACGAGCAGTACTTC. J is TRBJ2-7 and V is TRBV25-1, with D tentatively TRBD2 (6 bases). Germline lookup yields CDR1 MGHDK and CDR2 SYGVNS. Trimming left V 2 bases short and J 5 bases short, with 7 bases between. The CDR3 is made up of 12 amino acids.

The V call is TRBV5-5, the J call TRBJ2-7; D is perhaps TRBD1 (6 bases). V shed 0 bases and J shed 3 bases, with 10 bases lying between them. The V gene's germline CDR1 is SGHKS and CDR2 YYEKEE (reference sequence). This CDR3 is 14 amino acids long. CDR3 nucleotide sequence: TGTGCCAGCAGCTTGGTTCAGGGGAGCTACGAGCAGTACTTC. As protein: CASSLVQGSYEQYF. Together with reference TRBV5-5 and TRBJ2-7, the CDR3 gives the full variable domain: DAGVTQSPTHLIKTRGQQVTLRCSPISGHKSVSWYQQVLGQGPQFIFQYYEKEERGRGNFPDRFSARQFPNYSSELNVNALLLGDSALYLCASSLVQGSYEQYFGPGTRLTVT.

The chain is built from TRBV23-1 and TRBJ1-6, with TRBD1 as a possible D gene (6 bases). TRBV23-1 is reported as an ORF; its role is uncertain. The CDR3 loop spans 16 amino acids. V lost 1 base, J lost 4 bases, and 11 bases lay in between. CDR3 DNA sequence: TGCGCCAGCAGTCAATTAGGCACAGGGTATAATTCACCCCTCCACTTT. It is translated as CASSQLGTGYNSPLHF.

J is TRBJ1-3 and V is TRBV7-8; D not certain. This CDR3 has 15 amino acids. CDR1 is SGHVS and CDR2 is FQNEAQ in the germline V gene. The V end lost 5 bases, the J end lost 0 bases, and 11 bases lay between the germline ends. The CDR3 DNA is TGTGCCAGCAGCCGGGCGGCGGCCTCTGGAAACACCATATATTTT. Amino acid sequence: CASSRAAASGNTIYF.

The chain has TRBV2 and TRBJ2-3; 10 positions agree with TRBD2. With V trimmed by 5 bases and J by 5 bases, 13 bases remained unmatched. Germline V CDR1 and CDR2: SNHLY, FYNNEI. The CDR3 has 17 amino acids. The CDR3 DNA reads TGTGCCAGCAGTTTCAGCGGGGGGGCAGCCTTGGTAGATACGCAGTATTTT. Residues: CASSFSGGAALVDTQYF.

This chain connects TRBV5-4 to TRBJ1-3; D is uncertain. The CDR3 covers 13 residues. The germline gives CDR1 SGHNT, CDR2 YYREEE (reference sequence). With 4 bases removed from V and 1 base from J, the gap between germline ends came to 6 bases. The CDR3 coding sequence is TGTGCCAGCAGCGCAGGTTCTGGAAACACCATATATTTT. Its protein is CASSAGSGNTIYF.

This sequence joins TRBV2 and TRBJ2-3; 8 nucleotides align to TRBD2. With V trimmed by 1 base and J by 2 bases, 8 bases remained unmatched. Germline CDR1 SNHLY, CDR2 FYNNEI. The CDR3 contains 17 residues. The CDR3 loop reads CASSEGRLAPNTDTQYF. The CDR3 coding sequence is TGTGCCAGCAGTGAAGGCCGACTAGCGCCCAACACAGATACGCAGTATTTT.

The chain uses TRBV18 and TRBJ2-7; 7 nucleotides agree with TRBD1. Germline V gene lookup returns CDR1 KGHSH and CDR2 LQKENI. The CDR3 spans 16 residues. V gave up 0 bases and J gave up 0 bases; unmatched junction bases: 5. In DNA, the CDR3 is TGTGCCAGCTCACCACCAACGACAGGGAGCTCCTACGAGCAGTACTTC. This gives the protein CASSPPTTGSSYEQYF. The full variable domain, with the rest looked up from reference TRBV18 and TRBJ2-7, is NAGVMQNPRHLVRRRGQEARLRCSPMKGHSHVYWYRQLPEEGLKFMVYLQKENIIDESGMPKERFSAEFPKEGPSILRIQQVVRGDSAAYFCASSPPTTGSSYEQYFGPGTRLTVT.

This clone has just one count. The gene calls are TRBV6-4 and TRBJ1-2; TRBD1 matches at 10 bases. Germline trimming cut 5 bases from V and 8 bases from J; bases unmatched to any gene: 5. The V gene's germline CDR1 is MRHNA and CDR2 SNTAGT. This CDR3 contains 13 residues. Here the CDR3 reads CASSWGQGRGYTF. The CDR3 DNA sequence: TGTGCCAGCAGTTGGGGACAGGGGCGAGGCTACACCTTC.

The chain recombines TRBV6-6 with TRBJ2-5, with D perhaps matching TRBD2 (6 bases). The DNA end favors TRBJ2-7, so the J call may be wrong. The CDR3 contains 13 residues. Germline lookup yields CDR1 MNHNY and CDR2 SVGAGI (reference sequence). The CDR3 nucleotides are TGTGCCAGCAGCCTGGGACTCTCCTACGAGCAGTACTTC. Amino acids: CASSLGLSYEQYF.

This chain uses TRBV7-2 with TRBJ2-1; unclear D gene. V was cut by 1 base and J by 0 bases, with 16 bases left in between. CDR3 length: 18 amino acids. The germline gives CDR1 SGHTA, CDR2 FQGNSA. CDR3 sequence reads: CASSLGGRILSSYNEQFF. The CDR3 bases are TGTGCCAGCAGCTTAGGAGGCCGGATCCTGAGCTCCTACAATGAGCAGTTCTTC. Full variable domain (remainder filled in from reference TRBV7-2 and TRBJ2-1): GAGVSQSPSNKVTEKGKDVELRCDPISGHTALYWYRQSLGQGLEFLIYFQGNSAPDKSGLPSDRFSAERTGGSVSTLTIQRTQQEDSAVYLCASSLGGRILSSYNEQFFGPGTRLTVL.

V gene TRBV4-1 combines with J gene TRBJ2-7; D is possibly TRBD1 (5 bases). Trimming took 0 bases from V and 5 from J, leaving 11 bases between them. This CDR3 is 14 amino acids long. CDR1 and CDR2 from the germline V gene are MGHRA and YSYEKL. The chain's CDR3 is CASSQEQGGDEQYF. CDR3 in DNA: TGCGCCAGCAGCCAAGAGCAGGGTGGGGACGAGCAGTACTTC.

The rearrangement uses TRBV9 and TRBJ1-3; 9 nucleotides line up with TRBD1. This CDR3 comprises 15 residues. After removal of 2 bases from V and 7 bases from J, the junction contained 7 bases not matched to a gene. Germline lookup yields CDR1 SGDLS and CDR2 YYNGEE. The CDR3 DNA reads as TGTGCCAGCAGCGTTACAGGGGGCGCCGGTAACACCATATATTTT. As protein: CASSVTGGAGNTIYF. The complete variable domain, with remaining parts taken from reference TRBV9 and TRBJ1-3, reads DSGVTQTPKHLITATGQRVTLRCSPRSGDLSVYWYQQSLDQGLQFLIQYYNGEERAKGNILERFSAQQFPDLHSELNLSSLELGDSALYFCASSVTGGAGNTIYFGEGSWLTVV.

The rearrangement joins TRBV9 to TRBJ1-2; D unresolved. Germline-derived CDR1 and CDR2 are SGDLS and YYNGEE. V gave up 0 bases and J gave up 8 bases, with 14 bases separating them. CDR3 length: 14 residues. This CDR3 is CASSVALGPRGYTF. The CDR3 nucleotides read TGTGCCAGCAGCGTAGCCCTCGGCCCTAGAGGCTACACCTTC.

The chain joins TRBV7-2 to TRBJ2-2, with 9 bases matching TRBD1. This CDR3 is built from 14 residues. The V segment lost 5 bases and the J segment 6 bases; nucleotides outside the gene matches: 4. Per the germline V gene, CDR1 is SGHTA and CDR2 is FQGNSA. The CDR3 DNA is TGTGCCAGCAGCCCACAGGGGGCGCCCGGGGAGCTGTTTTTT. Translated, it gives CASSPQGAPGELFF.

V is TRBV7-8 and J is TRBJ2-6, with D possibly called TRBD1 or TRBD2 (5 bases each). This CDR3 is 17 amino acids long. V was clipped by 2 bases and J by 0 bases, with 11 bases between them. CDR1 and CDR2 (germline): SGHVS, FQNEAQ. For the CDR3, the DNA is TGTGCCAGCAGCTTATCGGGGCCAATCTCTGGGGCCAACGTCCTGACTTTC. It yields the protein CASSLSGPISGANVLTF.

The chain uses TRBV7-9 and TRBJ2-3, with a tentative D call TRBD2 (7 bases). V lost 5 bases and J lost 1, with 13 bases in between. The CDR3 length is 15 residues. Germline V gene lookup returns CDR1 SEHNR and CDR2 FQNEAQ (reference sequence). The CDR3 DNA reads as TGTGCCAGCAGCGGGGGGGACATTGGCACAGATACGCAGTATTTT. Its translation is CASSGGDIGTDTQYF. Full variable domain (remainder filled in from reference TRBV7-9 and TRBJ2-3): DTGVSQNPRHKITKRGQNVTFRCDPISEHNRLYWYRQTLGQGPEFLTYFQNEAQLEKSRLLSDRFSAERPKGSFSTLEIQRTEQGDSAMYLCASSGGDIGTDTQYFGPGTRLTVL.

The chain links TRBV6-1 to TRBJ2-3; D is possibly TRBD1 or TRBD2 (5 bases each). Germline CDR1 reads MNHNS; CDR2 reads SASEGT. This CDR3 region has 15 residues. The V gene lost 2 bases and the J gene lost 5 bases, with 14 bases spanning the gap. This chain's CDR3 is CASSELAGSGDTQYF. The DNA of the CDR3 is TGTGCCAGCAGTGAACTGGCAGGGAGTGGAGATACGCAGTATTTT.